Below are 9 T cell receptor beta chains sequenced from a single sample in a study of patients and donors after allogeneic stem cell transplantation (dated by TCRdb to the early 2020s). The library was generated by RT-PCR. Sequencing instrument: NextSeq 550. Through fastp at Q25 and MiXCR, TCRdb rebuilt clones from the public reads, retaining in-frame beta chains. Rows are combined by CDR3 protein, so each entry shows the most common genes and DNA. In this sample the table shows 900,000 to 1,000,000 distinct CDR3 sequences, roughly 17% of which occur a single time. The biggest ten clones account for around 5.5% of the sample. The sample was blood, either unsorted or a sorted T cell fraction (not recorded which). The origin of the receptors is a human donor who was either an allogeneic HSCT recipient or a stem cell or donor lymphocyte infusion donor (not recorded which). It is not recorded whose cells these are; they may come from a transplant donor.

This clonotype has only a few counts. The chain joins TRBV10-3 to TRBJ2-3, with a weak D call TRBD2 (6 bases). Germline V gene lookup returns CDR1 ENHRY and CDR2 SYGVKD. The CDR3 is made up of 16 amino acids. Trimming stripped 3 bases from V and 0 bases from J, with 13 bases between. This chain's CDR3 is CAISDEGRPSTDTQYF. DNA of the CDR3: TGTGCCATCAGTGATGAGGGGAGGCCCAGCACAGATACGCAGTATTTT.

At least ten counts were recorded for this clonotype. V gene TRBV12-3 or TRBV12-4 combines with J gene TRBJ1-6; D gene unclear. Trimming pared 5 bases from V and 10 bases from J, leaving 15 bases between. The CDR3 is 14 amino acids. This CDR3 reads CASSPRSGGSPLHF. DNA of the CDR3: TGTGCCAGCAGTCCTCGATCGGGTGGATCACCCCTCCACTTT.

V is TRBV20-1 and J is TRBJ2-7; 11 positions agree with TRBD1. The CDR3 is 17 residues long. Trimming at V came to 1 base and at J to 1 base, leaving 9 bases not matched to a gene. Germline V CDR1 and CDR2: DFQATT, SNEGSKA (reference sequence). CDR3 nucleotides: TGCAGTGCTAGAGGGACAGGGGGCTTTACCCGGTCCTACGAGCAGTACTTC. Translation: CSARGTGGFTRSYEQYF.

The chain uses TRBV6-1 and TRBJ2-1, with 16 bases identical to TRBD2. This CDR3 spans 15 amino acids. The V and J ends lost 6 bases and 10 bases, in that order; junction bases with no gene match: 6. Germline V lookup: CDR1 MNHNS, CDR2 SASEGT. The DNA of the CDR3 is TGTGCCAGCAGAACGGGACTAGCGGGAGGGTACGAGCAGTTCTTC. This codes for CASRTGLAGGYEQFF.

This clonotype was seen a few times. V usage is TRBV20-1 and J usage is TRBJ2-2; D perhaps matches TRBD1 (8 bases). Trimming pared 3 bases from V and 5 bases from J, leaving 22 bases between. The germline gives CDR1 DFQATT, CDR2 SNEGSKA (reference sequence). The CDR3 has 17 amino acids. The CDR3 protein is CSASVGQAGVKTGELFF. CDR3 nucleotides: TGCAGTGCTAGCGTGGGACAGGCGGGGGTCAAAACCGGGGAGCTGTTTTTT.

This clonotype was observed at least ten times. The chain recombines TRBV12-3 or TRBV12-4 with TRBJ1-1; the D gene is possibly TRBD1 (6 bases). The CDR3 covers 17 residues. Trimming took 2 bases from V and 1 from J, leaving 17 bases between them. In DNA form, the CDR3 reads TGTGCCAGCAGTTTAATACTACAGGGTTCGGGGAACACTGAAGCTTTCTTT. It codes for CASSLILQGSGNTEAFF.

This clonotype was recorded a few times. This chain uses TRBV12-3 or TRBV12-4 with TRBJ2-7; 14 bases line up with TRBD2. The V and J ends lost 8 bases and 4 bases, in that order; junction bases with no gene match: 7. The CDR3 sequence is 15 residues long. The CDR3 region has the DNA TGTGCCAGCCGACCCGGGACTAGCGGGAGTTACGAGCAGTACTTC. As protein: CASRPGTSGSYEQYF.

The chain uses TRBV12-3 or TRBV12-4 and TRBJ2-7; TRBD1 agrees at 7 bases. J lost 6 bases, V lost 6 bases, and 5 bases had no gene match. The CDR3 is 12 amino acids. The CDR3 sequence: CASRSPGGEQYF. The CDR3 nucleotides read TGTGCCAGCAGATCACCAGGGGGCGAGCAGTACTTC.

This clonotype has a count of ten or more. The chain couples TRBV24-1 to TRBJ2-7; D is undetermined. V was cut by 4 bases and J by 7 bases, with 10 bases left in between. Germline CDR1 is KGHDR and CDR2 is SFDVKD. The CDR3 length is 12 residues. The CDR3 nucleotides read TGTGCCACCAGTGACCCGGGTAGGGAGCAGTACTTC. Amino acids: CATSDPGREQYF.